The 24 T cell receptor beta chains given below trace back to one sample, sequenced in a study of beta chain features in type 1 diabetes. All of the isolated RNA was reverse transcribed, so expressed TCRB transcripts were sequenced. Sequencing was performed with immunoSEQ multiplex PCR; in TCRdb, only in-frame clones are kept and a portion is missing. The table records about 140,000 clones, about 10% of them present only once. The sequenced sample was naive CD4+ T cells from blood. These receptors were obtained from a man aged 18 to 35 in good health.

In this sample, this clone turned up a few times. The genes are TRBV14 and TRBJ2-3; D may be TRBD1 (5 bases). Germline loops: CDR1 SGHDN, CDR2 FVKESK. V lost 5 bases and J 4 bases, leaving 10 bases between the germline ends. CDR3 length: 13 amino acids. CDR3 DNA: TGTGCCAGCAGCTTAGGGGCTGCAGATACGCAGTATTTT. Translating it yields CASSLGAADTQYF.

The chain uses TRBV7-2 and TRBJ2-5; 7 bases match TRBD1. CDR3 length equals 14 residues. CDR1 SGHTA and CDR2 FQGNSA come from the germline V gene. V trimming: 4 bases; J trimming: 3 bases; junction bases outside the gene matches: 5. CDR3 amino acids: CASSSPGTEETQYF. The CDR3 DNA reads TGTGCCAGCAGCTCCCCGGGGACAGAAGAGACCCAGTACTTC.

The V call is TRBV28, the J call TRBJ1-2; 8 positions match TRBD1. The germline CDR1 and CDR2 sequences are MDHEN and SYDVKM. This CDR3 contains 13 residues. The junction had 4 bases not matched to a gene; V was cut back by 6 bases and J by 4 bases. The CDR3 DNA is TGTGCCAGCAGCGGACAGGGAACCTATGGCTACACCTTC. Translated: CASSGQGTYGYTF.

This clone was counted many times. The chain recombines TRBV30 with TRBJ1-2, with TRBD1 matching over 7 bases. In germline, CDR1 is GTSNPN, CDR2 SVGIG (reference sequence). Trimming took 4 bases from V and 5 from J; bases not matched to a gene: 7. The CDR3 totals 13 residues. The CDR3 nucleotides are TGTGCCTGGACTGAGGGGGCAAAGTATGGCTACACCTTC. Encoded protein: CAWTEGAKYGYTF. Full variable domain (outside the CDR3, taken from reference TRBV30 and TRBJ1-2): SQTIHQWPATLVQPVGSPLSLECTVEGTSNPNLYWYRQAAGRGLQLLFYSVGIGQISSEVPQNLSASRPQDRQFILSSKKLLLSDSGFYLCAWTEGAKYGYTFGSGTRLTVV.

The rearrangement links TRBV6-9 to TRBJ1-6; D ambiguous. The CDR3 is 13 amino acids. V was clipped by 2 bases and J by 9 bases, with 8 bases between them. CDR1 and CDR2 from the germline V gene are MNHGY and SVAAGI. CDR3 region: CASSYEFLSPLHF. CDR3 bases: TGTGCCAGCAGTTATGAGTTTCTTTCACCCCTCCACTTT.

V and J are TRBV6-5 and TRBJ2-3, with 8 bases aligning to TRBD1. CDR1 is MNHEY and CDR2 is SVGAGI in the germline V gene. J lost 1 base, V lost 0 bases, and 3 bases had no gene match. The CDR3 spans 16 residues. CDR3 sequence reads: CASSYSRGQGTDTQYF. The CDR3 bases are TGTGCCAGCAGTTACTCGAGGGGACAGGGCACAGATACGCAGTATTTT.

This chain connects TRBV5-4 to TRBJ2-2, with D perhaps matching TRBD2 (6 bases). The CDR3 runs to 15 residues. Per the germline V gene, CDR1 is SGHNT and CDR2 is YYREEE (reference sequence). The V end lost 3 bases, the J end lost 7 bases, and 16 bases lay between the germline ends. The CDR3: CASSWRQGLIGELFF. The CDR3 DNA reads as TGTGCCAGCAGCTGGAGGCAGGGACTTATCGGGGAGCTGTTTTTT.

This clone showed up just a few times. The chain joins TRBV4-2 to TRBJ1-6; 10 nucleotides agree with TRBD1. Germline V gene data show CDR1 as LGHNA and CDR2 as YNFKEQ. J gave up 8 bases and V 1 base, and 2 bases lay outside the gene matches. The CDR3 is made up of 15 amino acids. The CDR3 protein is CASSQVGTGDSPLHF. The CDR3 DNA is TGTGCCAGCAGCCAAGTAGGGACAGGGGATTCACCCCTCCACTTT.

V is TRBV12-2 and J is TRBJ2-7; the table calls TRBD2, which could not be checked here. TRBV12-2 is a documented pseudogene. The CDR3 covers 17 residues. The CDR3 sequence is CASRLVRGGRFPYEQYF. The CDR3, as DNA: TGTGCAAGTCGCTTAGTTAGGGGAGGACGCTTCCCCTACGAGCAGTACTTC.

The sample holds a few counts of this clone. The gene calls are TRBV29-1 and TRBJ1-1; TRBD1 matches 9 bases. V gave up 3 bases and J gave up 3 bases; unmatched junction bases: 8. Germline CDR1 SQVTM, CDR2 ANQGSEA. CDR3 length: 15 residues. CDR3 protein: CSVEGQGGWDTEAFF. CDR3 coding DNA: TGCAGCGTTGAGGGACAGGGTGGGTGGGACACTGAAGCTTTCTTT. The variable domain in full, with the rest retrieved from reference TRBV29-1 and TRBJ1-1, is SAVISQKPSRDICQRGTSLTIQCQVDSQVTMMFWYRQQPGQSLTLIATANQGSEATYESGFVIDKFPISRPNLTFSTLTVSNMSPEDSSIYLCSVEGQGGWDTEAFFGQGTRLTVV.

This clone appeared a few times. The chain recombines TRBV2 with TRBJ2-2, with a possible D match to TRBD1 (5 bases). There are 15 residues in the CDR3. Trimming shortened V by 7 bases and J by 3 bases, and 15 bases separated the two germline ends. In germline, CDR1 is SNHLY, CDR2 FYNNEI. CDR3 DNA: TGTGCCAGCAAGGGCAGGGAAGATTACACCGGGGAGCTGTTTTTT. This sequence encodes CASKGREDYTGELFF.

This clone was recorded a few times. J is TRBJ2-4 and V is TRBV6-5, with 7 nucleotides matching TRBD1. The CDR3 length is 15 residues. Germline CDR1 and CDR2: MNHEY and SVGAGI. The trim removed 0 bases at V and 10 bases at J, leaving 9 bases unmatched. DNA for the CDR3: TGTGCCAGCAGTTACTCCTGGACAGGAGAATGGATTCAGTACTTC. Residues: CASSYSWTGEWIQYF.

The chain uses TRBV29-1 and TRBJ2-3; TRBD1 agrees at 9 bases. The germline gives CDR1 SQVTM, CDR2 ANQGSEA. With V trimmed by 3 bases and J by 6 bases, 19 bases remained unmatched. The CDR3 extends over 18 amino acids. The CDR3 DNA follows: TGCAGCGTTGATTTGTCCCGGGACAGGGTGGGGGCAGGGGATACGCAGTATTTT. Its protein is CSVDLSRDRVGAGDTQYF.

In its sample, this clone was seen a few times. This rearrangement joins TRBV28 to TRBJ2-1, with 9 nucleotides matching TRBD1. This CDR3 spans 15 amino acids. CDR1 is MDHEN and CDR2 is SYDVKM in the germline V gene. V shed 4 bases and J 8 bases; nucleotides not matched to a gene: 9. The CDR3 DNA is TGTGCCAGCAGTTCACCGGGGACAGGGAATCATGAGCAGTTCTTC. Amino acids: CASSSPGTGNHEQFF.

This clone was found a few times. The V call is TRBV5-1, the J call TRBJ2-3, with 7 bases aligning to TRBD2. Trimming took 2 bases from V and 3 from J; bases not matched to a gene: 9. Germline V gene lookup returns CDR1 SGHRS and CDR2 YFSETQ. The CDR3 is 16 residues long. CDR3 DNA: TGCGCCAGCAGCTTAGGAGCGGGGAAGGGGACAGATACGCAGTATTTT. It codes for CASSLGAGKGTDTQYF. Looking up the rest from reference TRBV5-1 and TRBJ2-3 gives the full variable domain: KAGVTQTPRYLIKTRGQQVTLSCSPISGHRSVSWYQQTPGQGLQFLFEYFSETQRNKGNFPGRFSGRQFSNSRSEMNVSTLELGDSALYLCASSLGAGKGTDTQYFGPGTRLTVL.

The sample holds many counts of this clone. The rearrangement links TRBV28 to TRBJ2-7, with D perhaps TRBD1 (5 bases). Germline-derived CDR1 and CDR2 are MDHEN and SYDVKM. Trimming left V 5 bases short and J 0 bases short, with 14 bases between. This CDR3 spans 15 amino acids. The CDR3 DNA sequence: TGTGCCAGCAGTCCCCCAGGGTCCCCCTCCTACGAGCAGTACTTC. This codes for CASSPPGSPSYEQYF.

The rearrangement uses TRBV5-4 and TRBJ2-1; 13 positions match TRBD2. CDR3 length: 19 residues. The V gene's germline CDR1 is SGHNT and CDR2 YYREEE (reference sequence). V lost 4 bases to trimming and J lost 0 bases; unmatched junction nucleotides: 10. The CDR3: CASSPTSGGPLSSYNEQFF. In DNA, the CDR3 is TGTGCCAGCAGCCCGACTAGCGGGGGGCCCTTAAGCTCCTACAATGAGCAGTTCTTC.

J is TRBJ2-7 and V is TRBV28, with 7 bases fitting TRBD2. Trimming took 5 bases from V and 4 from J; bases not matched to a gene: 11. This CDR3 comprises 15 residues. From germline, CDR1 is MDHEN and CDR2 SYDVKM. The chain's CDR3 is CASSPPSGGSYEQYF. The DNA for the CDR3 is TGTGCCAGCAGTCCCCCCTCGGGAGGATCGTACGAGCAGTACTTC.

This rearrangement joins TRBV18 to TRBJ2-5, with 7 nucleotides matching TRBD1. This CDR3 region has 14 residues. Trimming removed 3 bases from V and 1 base from J; junction bases left unmatched: 2. The V gene's germline CDR1 is KGHSH and CDR2 LQKENI. The CDR3 DNA reads as TGTGCCAGCTCACCCCGGACAGGCCAAGAGACCCAGTACTTC. Protein: CASSPRTGQETQYF.

The chain carries TRBV9 and TRBJ2-6; D call uncertain. CDR3 length: 15 residues. The V end was cut by 1 base, the J end by 0 bases, with 5 bases between. Germline CDR1 is SGDLS and CDR2 is YYNGEE. CDR3 nucleotides: TGTGCCAGCAGCGTACACTTCTCTGGGGCCAACGTCCTGACTTTC. This encodes CASSVHFSGANVLTF.

This rearrangement joins TRBV9 to TRBJ2-5; weak D call: TRBD2 (6 bases). CDR3 length: 15 amino acids. CDR1 is SGDLS and CDR2 is YYNGEE in the germline V gene. V was clipped by 4 bases and J by 4 bases, with 17 bases between them. CDR3 sequence: CASSTTTRGGETQYF. In DNA form, the CDR3 reads TGTGCCAGCAGCACCACGACTCGGGGAGGAGAGACCCAGTACTTC.

This sequence joins TRBV7-2 and TRBJ1-1, with D perhaps TRBD1 (5 bases). CDR1 SGHTA and CDR2 FQGNSA come from the germline V gene. V lost 5 bases to trimming and J lost 1 base, with 11 bases between them. This CDR3 has 14 amino acids. CDR3 in amino acids: CASSRQTSNTEAFF. The CDR3 bases are TGTGCCAGCAGCCGACAGACCTCGAACACTGAAGCTTTCTTT.

The V and J genes are TRBV25-1 and TRBJ2-5, with D tentatively TRBD2 (6 bases). The CDR3 has 15 amino acids. V lost 8 bases, J lost 1 base, and 17 bases lay in between. CDR1 and CDR2 from the germline V gene are MGHDK and SYGVNS. The DNA of the CDR3 is TGTGCCAGCGGTAGTTACGGGACTTCCCAAGAGACCCAGTACTTC. As protein: CASGSYGTSQETQYF.

In its sample, this clone was seen a few times. The rearrangement links TRBV4-3 to TRBJ2-7, with 8 bases matching TRBD1. The CDR3 runs to 15 residues. Germline CDR1 is LGHNA and CDR2 is YSLEER. V shed 4 bases and J 2 bases; nucleotides not matched to a gene: 7. The CDR3 loop is CASSLGVDRAYEQYF. CDR3 sequence (DNA): TGCGCCAGCAGCCTCGGAGTGGACAGGGCCTACGAGCAGTACTTC.